The rows below give T cell receptor beta chains drawn from one sample of a study of blood T cell repertoires in COVID-19. Data came from immunoSEQ multiplex PCR; TCRdb stores just in-frame clones and leaves some out. The top ten clones hold 4% of a sample with about 240,000 clones, 70% to 90% of them seen once. Specimen: peripheral blood. These receptors were taken from a man over 45 with acute or convalescent COVID-19. CDR3s include the opening cysteine and the closing phenylalanine or tryptophan. D genes are given only for firm matches. Clone size, where shown, is once, few, many, or a class for clones that have expanded.

cdr3_aa	cdr3_nt	d_call	v_call	clone_size	j_call
CASRPSGASYNEQFF	TGTGCCAGCAGACCGAGCGGGGCCTCCTACAATGAGCAGTTCTTC	TRBD2	TRBV7-2	NA	TRBJ2-1
CASSEYGQSYGYTF	TGTGCCAGCAGTGAATATGGTCAGTCCTATGGCTACACCTTC	NA	TRBV25-1	NA	TRBJ1-2
CASSNPGVGETQYF	TGTGCCAGCAGTAACCCGGGGGTGGGGGAGACCCAGTACTTC	NA	TRBV28	NA	TRBJ2-5
CASGTGGSYNEQFF	TGTGCCTCGGGGACAGGGGGCTCCTACAATGAGCAGTTCTTC	TRBD1	TRBV7-3	NA	TRBJ2-1
CASSLGGGAYGYTF	TGTGCCAGCAGTTTGGGCGGGGGAGCCTATGGCTACACCTTC	NA	TRBV28	once	TRBJ1-2
CASSADTGNQPQHF	TGTGCCAGCAGCGCGGATACAGGGAATCAGCCCCAGCATTTT	NA	TRBV5-5	NA	TRBJ1-5
CASSRTGQGPYEQYF	TGTGCCAGCAGCCGAACGGGACAGGGACCCTACGAGCAGTACTTC	TRBD1	TRBV27	few	TRBJ2-7
CASRSQGTGGTNSPLHF	TGTGCCAGCAGGTCGCAGGGGACAGGGGGTACCAATTCACCCCTCCACTTT	TRBD1	TRBV2	NA	TRBJ1-6
CASSLSGGSNQPQHF	TGTGCCAGCAGCCTCTCCGGGGGTAGCAATCAGCCCCAGCATTTT	NA	TRBV7-2	NA	TRBJ1-5
CASSLVREQYF	TGTGCCAGCAGCTTAGTTCGTGAGCAGTACTTC	NA	TRBV11-2	NA	TRBJ2-7
CASSLARQSSYNEQFF	TGTGCCAGCAGCTTGGCTCGACAGAGCTCCTACAATGAGCAGTTCTTC	NA	TRBV5-4	NA	TRBJ2-1
CASSPVQVPGVLTF	TGTGCCAGCAGCCCCGTCCAGGTCCCCGGCGTCCTGACTTTC	NA	TRBV27	NA	TRBJ2-6
CASSRQGGTNYGYTF	TGTGCCAGCAGTCGCCAAGGGGGTACAAACTATGGCTACACCTTC	NA	TRBV6-4	NA	TRBJ1-2
CASSDSLSPGDLDEQFF	TGTGCCAGCAGTGACTCGCTGTCGCCGGGAGATCTCGATGAGCAGTTCTTC	NA	TRBV6-4	NA	TRBJ2-1
CASSHGSGGYTF	TGTGCCAGCAGCCACGGATCGGGAGGCTACACCTTC	NA	TRBV3-1/TRBV3-2	NA	TRBJ1-2
CASSTLNTGELFF	TGTGCCAGCAGCACATTGAACACCGGGGAGCTGTTTTTT	NA	TRBV12-3/TRBV12-4	NA	TRBJ2-2
CATSDPTQGGTGELFF	TGTGCCACCAGTGATCCGACGCAGGGCGGTACCGGGGAGCTGTTTTTT	NA	TRBV24-1	NA	TRBJ2-2
CASGSRTGSSYEQYF	TGTGCTAGTGGTTCCCGGACAGGGAGTTCCTACGAGCAGTACTTC	TRBD1	TRBV12-5	NA	TRBJ2-7
CASSLWDRGPGGELFF	TGTGCCAGCAGCTTGTGGGACAGGGGTCCGGGGGGGGAGCTGTTTTTT	TRBD1	TRBV5-4	once	TRBJ2-2
CASSVGTGFTGELFF	TGTGCCAGCAGCGTAGGCACAGGGTTTACCGGGGAGCTGTTTTTT	NA	TRBV9	NA	TRBJ2-2
CASSRSGEWNGYTF	TGTGCCAGCAGTCGAAGTGGAGAATGGAATGGCTACACCTTC	NA	TRBV6-5	NA	TRBJ1-2
CASSLRPGTNYGYTF	TGTGCCAGCAGCTTGAGACCAGGCACTAACTATGGCTACACCTTC	NA	TRBV5-6	NA	TRBJ1-2
CASSLYHRGPYTEAFF	TGTGCCAGCAGTTTGTACCACAGGGGCCCTTACACTGAAGCTTTCTTT	TRBD1	TRBV27	NA	TRBJ1-1
CASSQGQFYGYTF	TGTGCCAGCAGCCAAGGACAGTTCTATGGCTACACCTTC	NA	TRBV3-1/TRBV3-2	once	TRBJ1-2
CASSKKVRHYSYNSPLHF	TGTGCCAGCAGCAAAAAGGTAAGGCACTACTCCTATAATTCACCCCTCCACTTT	NA	TRBV21-1	NA	TRBJ1-6
CASSIPYGRGDHQPQHF	TGTGCCAGTAGTATCCCGTACGGGAGAGGGGATCATCAGCCCCAGCATTTT	NA	TRBV19	NA	TRBJ1-5
CASSSPGSGGNYNEQFF	TGCGCCAGCAGCTCCCCAGGGAGCGGGGGTAACTACAATGAGCAGTTCTTC	TRBD2	TRBV5-1	once	TRBJ2-1
CASSPAGTGGNTIYF	TGTGCCAGCTCACCGGCTGGGACAGGGGGAAACACCATATATTTT	TRBD1	TRBV18	NA	TRBJ1-3
CSAREDSREYF	TGCAGTGCTAGAGAGGACAGTCGTGAGTACTTC	NA	TRBV20-1	NA	TRBJ2-7
CASSAYLAGGTNTGELFF	TGTGCCAGCAGTGCCTATCTAGCGGGAGGAACGAACACCGGGGAGCTGTTTTTT	TRBD2	TRBV6-1	NA	TRBJ2-2
CASSQDNSGGGETQYF	TGCGCCAGCAGCCAAGATAATTCGGGGGGGGGAGAGACCCAGTACTTC	TRBD2	TRBV4-1	NA	TRBJ2-5
CASSPTGGAGETQYF	TGTGCCAGCAGCCCAACAGGGGGCGCGGGCGAGACCCAGTACTTC	TRBD1	TRBV7-3	once	TRBJ2-5
CASNRTGGINQPQHF	TGTGCCAGCAACCGGACAGGGGGCATCAATCAGCCCCAGCATTTT	NA	TRBV21-1	NA	TRBJ1-5
CASRPGQGSLNEQFF	TGTGCCAGCAGGCCGGGACAGGGGTCTCTTAATGAGCAGTTCTTC	TRBD1	TRBV28	once	TRBJ2-1
CASKFEVRGEQYF	TGTGCCAGCAAATTCGAGGTTAGGGGCGAGCAGTACTTC	NA	TRBV2	NA	TRBJ2-7
CAWRRRGQADTEAFF	TGTGCCTGGAGACGTAGGGGGCAAGCGGACACTGAAGCTTTCTTT	TRBD1	TRBV30	NA	TRBJ1-1
CASSDTRERDRPQHF	TGTGCCAGCAGCGACACCCGGGAACGCGATCGGCCCCAGCATTTT	NA	TRBV7-8	NA	TRBJ1-5
CASSQGGVTNEKLFF	TGTGCCAGCAGCCAAGGGGGGGTGACTAATGAAAAACTGTTTTTT	NA	TRBV3-1/TRBV3-2	NA	TRBJ1-4
CATSDPGTGDPDTQYF	TGTGCCACCAGTGACCCCGGGACAGGGGACCCAGATACGCAGTATTTT	TRBD1	TRBV24-1	NA	TRBJ2-3
CASSSEYGYTF	TGTGCCAGCAGCTCTGAGTATGGCTACACCTTC	NA	TRBV11-3	NA	TRBJ1-2
CSATSGSSYNEQFF	TGCAGCGCCACGAGCGGGAGTTCCTACAATGAGCAGTTCTTC	TRBD2	TRBV29-1	once	TRBJ2-1
CASSPRQGSYEQYF	TGTGCCAGCAGCCCCCGACAGGGATCCTACGAGCAGTACTTC	TRBD1	TRBV11-3	NA	TRBJ2-7
CASSLFRQVDGYTF	TGTGCCAGCAGCTTATTCAGGCAGGTAGATGGCTACACCTTC	NA	TRBV7-2	NA	TRBJ1-2
CASSEVNSNQPQHF	TGTGCCAGCAGTGAAGTCAATAGCAATCAGCCCCAGCATTTT	NA	TRBV2	NA	TRBJ1-5